What follows is one TCR beta chain and its context. Antigen specificity is unknown. PCR amplification relied on 60 Vbeta primers (plus 13 Jbeta primers). Only in-frame clones appear in the TCRdb table, and some are missing; sequencing was by immunoSEQ multiplex PCR. The data show about 140,000 clones, more than 70% seen once. The sample originates from a study of cytomegalovirus exposure and HLA in healthy donors. For the study at large: Among roughly 180 million T cells, an earlier analysis found around 100 million unique TCR beta sequences. Findings of the study overall: One cluster of highly shared sequence variants probably arose as a sequencing artifact. Researchers counted roughly 160 TCR beta chains as cytomegalovirus-associated. Only CMV serostatus was available as immune exposure information.

Trimming removed 5 bases from V and 9 bases from J, with 29 bases in between. The CDR3 runs 18 residues. Germline lookup yields CDR1 MDHEN and CDR2 SYDVKM. Sequences were obtained from PBMCs. This chain connects TRBV28 to TRBJ1-5; D possibly corresponds to TRBD1 (5 bases). The receptor's source is a woman aged 45-60 years in good health and CMV-seronegative. The CDR3 spells CASSAHLTSPGEGRPQHF. In DNA, the CDR3 is TGTGCCAGCAGTGCCCATCTCACGTCCCCGGGGGAAGGTCGGCCCCAGCATTTT.